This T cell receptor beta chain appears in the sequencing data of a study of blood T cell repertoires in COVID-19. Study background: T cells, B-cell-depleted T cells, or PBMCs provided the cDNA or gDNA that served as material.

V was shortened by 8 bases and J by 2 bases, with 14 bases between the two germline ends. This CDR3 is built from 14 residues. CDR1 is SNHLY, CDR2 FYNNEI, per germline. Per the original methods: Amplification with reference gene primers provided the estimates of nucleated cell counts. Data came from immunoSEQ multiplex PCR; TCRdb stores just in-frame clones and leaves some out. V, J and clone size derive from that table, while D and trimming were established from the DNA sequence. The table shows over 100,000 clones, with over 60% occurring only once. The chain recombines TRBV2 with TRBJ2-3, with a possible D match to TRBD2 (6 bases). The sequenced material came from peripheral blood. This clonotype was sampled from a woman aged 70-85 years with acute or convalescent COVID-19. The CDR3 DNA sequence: TGTGCCAGCGAGGCTAGCGCATCCACAGATACGCAGTATTTT. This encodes CASEASASTDTQYF.